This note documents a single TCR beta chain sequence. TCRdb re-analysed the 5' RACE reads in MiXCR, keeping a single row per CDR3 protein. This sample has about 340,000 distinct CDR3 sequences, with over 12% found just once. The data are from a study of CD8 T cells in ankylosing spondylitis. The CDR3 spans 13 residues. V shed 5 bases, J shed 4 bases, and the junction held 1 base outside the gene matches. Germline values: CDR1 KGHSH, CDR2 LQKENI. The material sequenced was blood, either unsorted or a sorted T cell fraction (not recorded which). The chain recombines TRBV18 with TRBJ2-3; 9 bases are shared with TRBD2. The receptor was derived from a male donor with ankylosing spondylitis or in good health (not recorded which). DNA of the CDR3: TGTGCCAGCTCAGCGGGGGGGCCAGATACGCAGTATTTT. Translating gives CASSAGGPDTQYF.